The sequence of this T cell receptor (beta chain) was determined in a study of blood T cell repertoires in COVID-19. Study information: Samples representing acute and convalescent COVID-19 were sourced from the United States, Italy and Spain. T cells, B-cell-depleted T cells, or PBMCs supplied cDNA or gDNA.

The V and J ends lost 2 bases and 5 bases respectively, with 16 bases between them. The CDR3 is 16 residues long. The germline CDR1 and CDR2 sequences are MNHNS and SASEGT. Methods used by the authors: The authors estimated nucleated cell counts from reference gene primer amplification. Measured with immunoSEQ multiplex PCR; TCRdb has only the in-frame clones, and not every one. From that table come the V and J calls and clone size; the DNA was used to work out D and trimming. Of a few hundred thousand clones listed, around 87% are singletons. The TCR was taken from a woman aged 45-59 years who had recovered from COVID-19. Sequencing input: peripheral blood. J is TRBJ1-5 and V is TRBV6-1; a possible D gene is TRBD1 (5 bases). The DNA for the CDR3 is TGTGCCAGCAGTGAAATGGACATCCCCGGGCATCAGCCCCAGCATTTT. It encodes CASSEMDIPGHQPQHF.